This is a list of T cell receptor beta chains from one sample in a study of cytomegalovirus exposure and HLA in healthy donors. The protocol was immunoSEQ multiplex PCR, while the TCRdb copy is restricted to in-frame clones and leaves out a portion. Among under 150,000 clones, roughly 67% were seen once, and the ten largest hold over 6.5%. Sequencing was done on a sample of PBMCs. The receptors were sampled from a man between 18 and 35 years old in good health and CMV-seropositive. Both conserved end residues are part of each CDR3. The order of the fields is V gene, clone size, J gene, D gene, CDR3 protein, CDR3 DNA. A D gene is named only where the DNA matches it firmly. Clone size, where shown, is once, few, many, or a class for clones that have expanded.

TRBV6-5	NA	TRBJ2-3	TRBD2	CASSGRAGGTDTQYF	TGTGCCAGCAGCGGGCGGGCGGGGGGTACAGATACGCAGTATTTT
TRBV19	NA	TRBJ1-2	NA	CASSMGTFYGYTF	TGTGCCAGTAGTATGGGCACCTTCTATGGCTACACCTTC
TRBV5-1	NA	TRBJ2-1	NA	CASRLTGPAVDEQFF	TGCGCCAGCAGATTGACAGGACCGGCAGTTGATGAGCAGTTCTTC
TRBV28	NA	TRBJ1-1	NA	CASSLWGGGGKNTEAFF	TGTGCCAGCAGTTTATGGGGAGGGGGGGGCAAGAACACTGAAGCTTTCTTT
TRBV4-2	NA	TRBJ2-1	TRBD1	CASSQARGLDEQFF	TGTGCCAGCAGCCAAGCCAGGGGGCTAGATGAGCAGTTCTTC
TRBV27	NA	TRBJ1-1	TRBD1	CASSIGQGARRYTEAFF	TGTGCCAGCAGTATTGGACAGGGGGCGAGGAGGTACACTGAAGCTTTCTTT
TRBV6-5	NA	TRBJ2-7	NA	CASSYSREEQYF	TGTGCCAGCAGTTACTCCCGAGAGGAGCAGTACTTC
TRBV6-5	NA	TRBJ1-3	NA	CASTRTYGNTIYF	TGTGCCAGCACCCGGACATACGGAAACACCATATATTTT
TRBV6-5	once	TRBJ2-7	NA	CASSYGLSAYEQYF	TGTGCCAGCAGTTATGGGCTTTCTGCCTACGAGCAGTACTTC
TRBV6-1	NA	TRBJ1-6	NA	CASRGGADDSPLHF	TGTGCCAGCAGGGGAGGGGCGGATGATTCACCCCTCCACTTT
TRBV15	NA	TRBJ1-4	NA	CATSWVQTATNEKLFF	TGTGCCACCAGCTGGGTGCAGACTGCAACTAATGAAAAACTGTTTTTT
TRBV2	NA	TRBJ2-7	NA	CASRGYEQYF	TGTGCCAGCCGGGGGTACGAGCAGTACTTC
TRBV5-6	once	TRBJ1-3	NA	CASSYQGSGNTIYF	TGTGCCAGCAGCTACCAGGGCTCTGGAAACACCATATATTTT
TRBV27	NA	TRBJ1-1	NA	CASSPTGIRTTEAFF	TGTGCCAGCAGTCCAACAGGGATTCGCACCACTGAAGCTTTCTTT
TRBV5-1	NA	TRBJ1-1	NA	CASSLEVGEAFF	TGCGCCAGCAGCTTGGAAGTCGGGGAAGCTTTCTTT
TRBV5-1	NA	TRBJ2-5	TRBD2	CASSLGDYGQETQYF	TGCGCCAGCAGCTTGGGGGACTATGGGCAAGAGACCCAGTACTTC
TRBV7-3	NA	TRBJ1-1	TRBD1	CASSPTGDYGEAFF	TGTGCCAGCAGCCCAACAGGGGATTATGGTGAAGCTTTCTTT